This TCR beta chain was profiled in a study of blood T cell repertoires in COVID-19 (TCRdb year 2020). Looking at the study overall: Collaborator samples came from the United States, Italy and Spain and covered acute and convalescent phases of COVID-19. The prospective study material was composed of cDNA or gDNA derived from T cells, B-cell-depleted T cells, or PBMCs. The dataset comprised deeply sampled blood TCRbeta repertoires from subjects exposed to, actively infected with, or recovered from COVID-19. A freely available public database, intended as a resource for researchers studying the immune response to SARS-CoV-2, is where the repertoires were released. Samples came from the ongoing ImmuneRACE study (first 160 participants) plus 1,254 subjects from 6 global collaborators. Nearly every sample came with metadata listing a de-identified subject ID, COVID-19 status, age in years and sex. Where HLA class I and class II types were available, the types were taken from metadata supplied by the sample provider, not from assay-based typing. Study-wide findings and limitations: The amount of clinical and demographic metadata varied by source and participant and was provided uncurated.

The collaborating institutions used their own protocols to collect whole blood in K2EDTA tubes. For TCRbeta analysis, collaborators shipped samples in one of three forms: frozen whole blood, isolated PBMCs, or DNA extracted from either of those sample types. In the case of this clone: Which antigen it targets is not known. It has no much larger one-base neighbor in the sample; base qualities were not kept.

TCRbeta CDR3 regions were amplified from genomic DNA using the immunoSEQ Assay, a bias-controlled multiplex PCR. In the paper's pipeline: Nucleated cell counts per sample were estimated from amplification of reference gene primers within the assay. To quantify the absolute abundance of each unique TCRbeta CDR3 rearrangement, sequence reads were collapsed and filtered. For each sample, productive Simpson clonality was calculated by taking the square root of Simpson's diversity index across productive rearrangements. Sourced from immuneACCESS, this table was stored by TCRdb with only in-frame sequences that have V and J called. A share of the clones is absent; for the studies checked, an unresolved V gene accounts for under half, and the remainder has no known explanation. V and J calls and clone size are copied from that table; D and trimming were computed from the DNA. For this sample there are about 490,000 clones; 70% to 90% appear just once. The ten largest clones capture 3% to 4% of the sample.

The CDR3 runs 14 residues from the cysteine to the phenylalanine. CDR3 DNA only is kept here, 42 bases in frame from base 1. Reading the germline V gene (reference sequence) gives CDR1 LNHDA and CDR2 SQIVND. V is clipped by 0 bases and J by 5 bases, and the sequence between their germline boundaries is 10 bases long. This chain joins TRBV19 to TRBJ1-2; the D segment could be TRBD1, given 5 matching bases. The origin of this receptor is a human donor in a cohort sampled during active COVID-19. Sequencing was done on a sample of peripheral blood. Here the CDR3 is given as CASSIDRVGYGYTF. The DNA sequence is given as TGTGCCAGTAGTATAGACAGGGTCGGGTATGGCTACACCTTC.